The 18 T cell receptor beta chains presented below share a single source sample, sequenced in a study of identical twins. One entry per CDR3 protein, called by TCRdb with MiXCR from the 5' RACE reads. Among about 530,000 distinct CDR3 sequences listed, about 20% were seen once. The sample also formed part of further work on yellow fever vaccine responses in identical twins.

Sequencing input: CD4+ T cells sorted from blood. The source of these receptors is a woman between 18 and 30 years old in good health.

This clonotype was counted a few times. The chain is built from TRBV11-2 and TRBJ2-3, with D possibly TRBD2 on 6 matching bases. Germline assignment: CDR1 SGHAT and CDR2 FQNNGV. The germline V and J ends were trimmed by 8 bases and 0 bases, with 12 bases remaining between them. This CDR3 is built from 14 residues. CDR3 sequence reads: CASRESASTDTQYF. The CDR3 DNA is TGTGCCAGCCGGGAGAGTGCTAGCACAGATACGCAGTATTTT. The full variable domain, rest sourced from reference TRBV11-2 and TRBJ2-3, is EAGVAQSPRYKIIEKRQSVAFWCNPISGHATLYWYQQILGQGPKLLIQFQNNGVVDDSQLPKDRFSAERLKGVDSTLKIQPAKLEDSAVYLCASRESASTDTQYFGPGTRLTVL.

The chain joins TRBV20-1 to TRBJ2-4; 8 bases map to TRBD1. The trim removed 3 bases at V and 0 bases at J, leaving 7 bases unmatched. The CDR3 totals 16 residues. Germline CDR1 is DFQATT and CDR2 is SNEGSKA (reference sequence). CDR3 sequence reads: CSARSGQGQAKNIQYF. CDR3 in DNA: TGCAGTGCTAGGAGCGGACAGGGACAAGCCAAAAACATTCAGTACTTC.

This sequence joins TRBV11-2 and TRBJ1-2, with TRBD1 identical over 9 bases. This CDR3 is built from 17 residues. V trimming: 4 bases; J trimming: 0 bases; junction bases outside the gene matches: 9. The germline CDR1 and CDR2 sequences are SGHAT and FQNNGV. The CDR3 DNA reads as TGTGCCAGCAGCTCTTTACAGGGGGCGTCGACTAACTATGGCTACACCTTC. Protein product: CASSSLQGASTNYGYTF. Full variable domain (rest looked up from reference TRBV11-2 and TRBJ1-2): EAGVAQSPRYKIIEKRQSVAFWCNPISGHATLYWYQQILGQGPKLLIQFQNNGVVDDSQLPKDRFSAERLKGVDSTLKIQPAKLEDSAVYLCASSSLQGASTNYGYTFGSGTRLTVV.

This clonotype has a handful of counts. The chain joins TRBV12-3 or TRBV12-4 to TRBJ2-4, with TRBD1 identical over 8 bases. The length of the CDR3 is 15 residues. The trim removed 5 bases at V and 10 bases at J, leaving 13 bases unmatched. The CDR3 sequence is CASSTTGTGPRIQYF. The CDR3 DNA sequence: TGTGCCAGCAGTACGACCGGGACAGGACCGAGGATTCAGTACTTC.

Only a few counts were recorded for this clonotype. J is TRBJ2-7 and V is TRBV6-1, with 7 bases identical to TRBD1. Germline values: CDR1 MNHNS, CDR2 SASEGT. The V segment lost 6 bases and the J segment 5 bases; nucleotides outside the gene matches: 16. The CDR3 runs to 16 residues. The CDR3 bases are TGTGCCAGCAGACCAGGTCGGGCAGGGGGTCACCACGAGCAGTACGTC. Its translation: CASRPGRAGGHHEQYV.

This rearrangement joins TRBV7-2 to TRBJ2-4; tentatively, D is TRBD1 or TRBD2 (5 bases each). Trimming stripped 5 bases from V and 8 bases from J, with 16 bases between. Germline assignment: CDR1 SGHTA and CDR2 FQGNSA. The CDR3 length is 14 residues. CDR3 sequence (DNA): TGTGCCAGCAGCGCTCCAGGGACGCGGGACATTCAGTACTTC. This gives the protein CASSAPGTRDIQYF.

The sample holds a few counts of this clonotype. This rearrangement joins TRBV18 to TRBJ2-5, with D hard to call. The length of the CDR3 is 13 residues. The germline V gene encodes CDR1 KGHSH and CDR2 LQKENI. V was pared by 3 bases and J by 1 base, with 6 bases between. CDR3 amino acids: CASSPTAQETQYF. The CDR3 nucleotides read TGTGCCAGCTCACCTACGGCCCAAGAGACCCAGTACTTC.

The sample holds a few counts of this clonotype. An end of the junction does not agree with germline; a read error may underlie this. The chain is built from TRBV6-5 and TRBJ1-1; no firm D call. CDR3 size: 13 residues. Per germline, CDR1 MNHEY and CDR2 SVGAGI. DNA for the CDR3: TGTGCCAGCAGTAACTCACTGAACACTGAAGCTTTCTTT. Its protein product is CASSNSLNTEAFF.

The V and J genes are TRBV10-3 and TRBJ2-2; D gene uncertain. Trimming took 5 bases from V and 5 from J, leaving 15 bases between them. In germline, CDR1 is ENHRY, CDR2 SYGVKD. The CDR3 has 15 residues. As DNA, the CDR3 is TGTGCCATCAGTAGGGTCAACGATCGAACCGGGGAGCTGTTTTTT. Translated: CAISRVNDRTGELFF.

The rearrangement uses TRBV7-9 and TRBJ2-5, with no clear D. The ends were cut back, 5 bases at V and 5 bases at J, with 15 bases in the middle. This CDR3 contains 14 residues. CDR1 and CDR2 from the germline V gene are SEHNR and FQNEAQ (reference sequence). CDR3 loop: CASSTGPVGETQYF. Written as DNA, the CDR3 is TGTGCCAGCAGCACCGGCCCCGTCGGGGAGACCCAGTACTTC.

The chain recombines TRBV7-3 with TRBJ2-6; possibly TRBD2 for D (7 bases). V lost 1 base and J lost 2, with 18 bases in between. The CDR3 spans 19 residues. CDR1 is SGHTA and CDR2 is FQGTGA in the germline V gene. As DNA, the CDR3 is TGTGCCAGCAGCTTAATCGGGGGGCAGGTGCTAACTGGGGCCAACGTCCTGACTTTC. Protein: CASSLIGGQVLTGANVLTF.

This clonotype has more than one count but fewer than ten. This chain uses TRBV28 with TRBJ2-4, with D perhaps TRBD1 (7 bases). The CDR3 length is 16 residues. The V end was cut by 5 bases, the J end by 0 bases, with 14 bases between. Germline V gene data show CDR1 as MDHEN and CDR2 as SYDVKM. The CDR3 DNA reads TGTGCCAGCAGTGGGGGGACAGCATCAGCCAAAAACATTCAGTACTTC. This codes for CASSGGTASAKNIQYF.

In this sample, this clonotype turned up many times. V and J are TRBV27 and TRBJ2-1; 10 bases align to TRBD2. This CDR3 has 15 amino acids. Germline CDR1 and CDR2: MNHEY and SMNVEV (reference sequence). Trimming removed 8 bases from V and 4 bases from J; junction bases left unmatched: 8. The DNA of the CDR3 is TGTGCCAGCTCGAATCTAGCGGGGGTTTACAATGAGCAGTTCTTC. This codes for CASSNLAGVYNEQFF.

The CDR3 nucleotides read TGCAGTGCTAGAGCATACCGGGACGGGGTGTACGAGCAGTACTTC. Its translation: CSARAYRDGVYEQYF. The V gene is TRBV20-1, the J gene TRBJ2-7; either TRBD1 or TRBD2 may fit D (5 bases each). Trimming stripped 1 base from V and 4 bases from J, with 17 bases between. The CDR3 has 15 amino acids. The germline V gene encodes CDR1 DFQATT and CDR2 SNEGSKA (reference sequence).

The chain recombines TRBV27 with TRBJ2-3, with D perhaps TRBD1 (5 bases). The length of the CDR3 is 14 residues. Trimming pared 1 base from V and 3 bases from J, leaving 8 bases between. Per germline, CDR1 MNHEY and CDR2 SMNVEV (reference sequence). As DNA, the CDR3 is TGTGCCAGCAGTTTATGGGGCGAGACAGATACGCAGTATTTT. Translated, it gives CASSLWGETDTQYF.

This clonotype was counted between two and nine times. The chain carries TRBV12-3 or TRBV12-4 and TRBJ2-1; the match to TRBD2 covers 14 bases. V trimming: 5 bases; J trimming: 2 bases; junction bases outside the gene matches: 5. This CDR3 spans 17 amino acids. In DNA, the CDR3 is TGTGCCAGCAGTGGGACTAGCGGGAGAGGCACCTACAATGAGCAGTTCTTC. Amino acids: CASSGTSGRGTYNEQFF.

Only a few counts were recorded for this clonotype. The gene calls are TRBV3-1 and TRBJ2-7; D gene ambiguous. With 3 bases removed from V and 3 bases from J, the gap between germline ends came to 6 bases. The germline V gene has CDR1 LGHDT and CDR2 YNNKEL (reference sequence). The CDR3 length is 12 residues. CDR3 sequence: CASSHALYEQYF. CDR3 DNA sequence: TGTGCCAGCAGCCATGCACTCTACGAGCAGTACTTC.

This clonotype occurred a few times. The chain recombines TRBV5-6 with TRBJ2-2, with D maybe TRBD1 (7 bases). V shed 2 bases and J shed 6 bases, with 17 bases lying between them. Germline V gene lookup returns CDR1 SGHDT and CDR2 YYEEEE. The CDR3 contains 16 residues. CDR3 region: CASSFGGQTRAGELFF. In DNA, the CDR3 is TGTGCCAGCAGCTTCGGGGGACAGACTCGGGCCGGGGAGCTGTTTTTT.